A selection of T cell receptor beta chains follows, all from one sample in a study of T cells in tumors after PD-1 blockade. Assay used: immunoSEQ multiplex PCR; TCRdb lists only in-frame clones, some missing. This table has roughly 48,000 clones, around 85% appearing once. The material sequenced was PBMCs, taken before anti-PD-1 treatment. These receptors were taken from a human donor with basal cell carcinoma. The CDR3 runs from the conserved cysteine through the conserved F or W. Fields, in order: D gene, clone size, V gene, J gene, CDR3 DNA, CDR3 protein. A D gene is named only where the DNA matches it firmly. The size of a clone is reported for some rows only, either as once, few or many, or as a class for expanded clones.

D gene: -
clone size: -
V gene: TRBV5-6
J gene: TRBJ2-1
CDR3 DNA: TGTGCCAGTGGCGAGCCCTCCCGCTACAATGAGCAGTTCTTC
CDR3 protein: CASGEPSRYNEQFF

D gene: -
clone size: -
V gene: TRBV5-1
J gene: TRBJ1-4
CDR3 DNA: TGCGCCAGCAGCCAGAGGACGGTCGATGAAAAACTGTTTTTT
CDR3 protein: CASSQRTVDEKLFF

D gene: -
clone size: -
V gene: TRBV27
J gene: TRBJ2-1
CDR3 DNA: TGTGCCAGCAGTTTGAGCTCCTACAATGAGCAGTTCTTC
CDR3 protein: CASSLSSYNEQFF

D gene: TRBD2
clone size: -
V gene: TRBV5-1
J gene: TRBJ2-5
CDR3 DNA: TGCGCCAGCTCTAGCGGGGTCTTCCAAGAGACCCAGTACTTC
CDR3 protein: CASSSGVFQETQYF

D gene: TRBD1
clone size: -
V gene: TRBV6-2/TRBV6-3
J gene: TRBJ2-7
CDR3 DNA: TGTGCCAGCAGTTACTCGGTGGGACAGTCCTACGAGCAGTACTTC
CDR3 protein: CASSYSVGQSYEQYF

D gene: -
clone size: once
V gene: TRBV30
J gene: TRBJ1-4
CDR3 DNA: TGTGCCTGGAGTGCGGCCAGGGCTAAATCAACTAATGAAAAACTGTTTTTT
CDR3 protein: CAWSAARAKSTNEKLFF

D gene: -
clone size: -
V gene: TRBV7-9
J gene: TRBJ1-4
CDR3 DNA: TGTGCCAGCAGCCTCTGGACAGAAGACAATGAAAAACTGTTTTTT
CDR3 protein: CASSLWTEDNEKLFF

D gene: TRBD2
clone size: -
V gene: TRBV7-9
J gene: TRBJ2-3
CDR3 DNA: TGTGCCAGCAGTTCTGTAGCGGGGGCCTTCACAGATACGCAGTATTTT
CDR3 protein: CASSSVAGAFTDTQYF

D gene: TRBD1
clone size: -
V gene: TRBV6-5
J gene: TRBJ2-7
CDR3 DNA: TGTGCCAGCATCCGGGACAGCTTTTCCTACGAGCAGTACTTC
CDR3 protein: CASIRDSFSYEQYF

D gene: TRBD1
clone size: -
V gene: TRBV5-6
J gene: TRBJ2-7
CDR3 DNA: TGTGCCAGCAGCTTACAGGGGCACCTCTACGAGCAGTACTTC
CDR3 protein: CASSLQGHLYEQYF

D gene: TRBD1
clone size: -
V gene: TRBV5-4
J gene: TRBJ1-5
CDR3 DNA: TGTGCCAGCAGCTTGGTTCTAACAGGGGGCGAGCGCAATCAGCCCCAGCATTTT
CDR3 protein: CASSLVLTGGERNQPQHF

D gene: -
clone size: -
V gene: TRBV3-1/TRBV3-2
J gene: TRBJ2-2
CDR3 DNA: TGTGCCAGCAGCCTGGGCGGTCGGAGAGGGGGGACCGGGGAGCTGTTTTTT
CDR3 protein: CASSLGGRRGGTGELFF

D gene: TRBD2
clone size: -
V gene: TRBV6-4
J gene: TRBJ2-1
CDR3 DNA: TGTGCCAGCAGTCTAGACGACGGGGGGTCCAATGAGCAGTTCTTC
CDR3 protein: CASSLDDGGSNEQFF

D gene: TRBD1
clone size: -
V gene: TRBV27
J gene: TRBJ1-6
CDR3 DNA: TGTGCCAGCAGTAAGGGGTTGGGGACAGAATATAATTCACCCCTCCACTTT
CDR3 protein: CASSKGLGTEYNSPLHF

D gene: -
clone size: -
V gene: TRBV6-6
J gene: TRBJ2-2
CDR3 DNA: TGTGCCAGCAGCCTCGGGGTGGGGGCGGTTACCGGGGAGCTGTTTTTT
CDR3 protein: CASSLGVGAVTGELFF

D gene: -
clone size: -
V gene: TRBV5-1
J gene: TRBJ1-1
CDR3 DNA: TGCGCCAGCAGCAGAGCAGGGATGGGCACTGAAGCTTTCTTT
CDR3 protein: CASSRAGMGTEAFF

D gene: -
clone size: -
V gene: TRBV19
J gene: TRBJ2-3
CDR3 DNA: TGTGCCAGTAGCAATATCTTACAGGGTACGGGTACGCAGTATTTT
CDR3 protein: CASSNILQGTGTQYF

D gene: TRBD1
clone size: once
V gene: TRBV6-5
J gene: TRBJ1-2
CDR3 DNA: TGTGCCAGCAGGTCCAGGGGGATAGTTCTAGATGGCTACACCTTC
CDR3 protein: CASRSRGIVLDGYTF

D gene: -
clone size: -
V gene: TRBV5-1
J gene: TRBJ2-1
CDR3 DNA: TGCGCCAGCAGCTCCAACACCCTCTACAATGAGCAGTTCTTC
CDR3 protein: CASSSNTLYNEQFF

D gene: -
clone size: few
V gene: TRBV2
J gene: TRBJ1-5
CDR3 DNA: TGTGCCAGCAGCCATCTCGACAGGAGCGGTCAGCCCCAGCATTTT
CDR3 protein: CASSHLDRSGQPQHF

D gene: -
clone size: -
V gene: TRBV2
J gene: TRBJ1-6
CDR3 DNA: TGTGCCAGCAGCTTCACAGGGACCGGATCACCCCTCCACTTT
CDR3 protein: CASSFTGTGSPLHF

D gene: TRBD2
clone size: -
V gene: TRBV10-3
J gene: TRBJ2-1
CDR3 DNA: TGTGCCACAAGGGCGGGGGGGCCCCACAATGAGCAGTTCTTC
CDR3 protein: CATRAGGPHNEQFF

D gene: TRBD2
clone size: -
V gene: TRBV19
J gene: TRBJ2-1
CDR3 DNA: TGTGCCAGTAATCCTAGCGGGGGGGCAATCTACAATGAGCAGTTCTTC
CDR3 protein: CASNPSGGAIYNEQFF

D gene: TRBD1
clone size: -
V gene: TRBV7-7
J gene: TRBJ2-2
CDR3 DNA: TGTGCTAGCAGCCCGGACAGGGGGTTCACCGGGGAGCTGTTTTTT
CDR3 protein: CASSPDRGFTGELFF

D gene: TRBD1
clone size: -
V gene: TRBV19
J gene: TRBJ1-1
CDR3 DNA: TGTGCCAGTAGTTTTCGGGACAGGAGCACTGAAGCTTTCTTT
CDR3 protein: CASSFRDRSTEAFF

D gene: -
clone size: once
V gene: TRBV28
J gene: TRBJ1-2
CDR3 DNA: TGTGCCAGCAGCCCTGGGACGGGCCGCGATGGCTACACCTTC
CDR3 protein: CASSPGTGRDGYTF

D gene: TRBD1
clone size: -
V gene: TRBV5-6
J gene: TRBJ1-1
CDR3 DNA: TGTGCCAGCAGCTTCTGGGACAGGGGTGCTGAAGCTTTCTTT
CDR3 protein: CASSFWDRGAEAFF

D gene: -
clone size: -
V gene: TRBV7-9
J gene: TRBJ1-1
CDR3 DNA: TGTGCCAGCAGTCCGGGGAGCAGGACAGTGCGGAACACTGAAGCTTTCTTT
CDR3 protein: CASSPGSRTVRNTEAFF

D gene: TRBD2
clone size: -
V gene: TRBV7-8
J gene: TRBJ2-5
CDR3 DNA: TGTGCCAGCAGCCCTGGGACTAGCGGGGTGAGGGAGACCCAGTACTTC
CDR3 protein: CASSPGTSGVRETQYF

D gene: -
clone size: -
V gene: TRBV19
J gene: TRBJ1-2
CDR3 DNA: TGTGCCAGTTTGTTAATATACGATACAAAGGGAGATGGCTACACCTTC
CDR3 protein: CASLLIYDTKGDGYTF

D gene: -
clone size: few
V gene: TRBV2
J gene: TRBJ1-1
CDR3 DNA: TGTGCCAGCAAAGAGGGAGCCACCGACACTGAAGCTTTCTTT
CDR3 protein: CASKEGATDTEAFF

D gene: TRBD1
clone size: -
V gene: TRBV27
J gene: TRBJ2-2
CDR3 DNA: TGTGCCAGCAGTTTACGTTGGACAGGGGGCACCGGGGAGCTGTTTTTT
CDR3 protein: CASSLRWTGGTGELFF

D gene: -
clone size: -
V gene: TRBV7-9
J gene: TRBJ1-4
CDR3 DNA: TGTGCCAGCAGCCCACCGAACGACGCAACTAATGAAAAACTGTTTTTT
CDR3 protein: CASSPPNDATNEKLFF

D gene: -
clone size: few
V gene: TRBV27
J gene: TRBJ2-7
CDR3 DNA: TGTGCCAGCAGTTACGATAGTACCTACGAGCAGTACTTC
CDR3 protein: CASSYDSTYEQYF

D gene: TRBD1
clone size: -
V gene: TRBV5-5
J gene: TRBJ2-7
CDR3 DNA: TGTGCCAGCAGCCCCGGGACAGACTTCTACGAGCAGTACTTC
CDR3 protein: CASSPGTDFYEQYF

D gene: -
clone size: -
V gene: TRBV6-2/TRBV6-3
J gene: TRBJ1-1
CDR3 DNA: TGTGCCAGCAGTTACTTGGTAGACACTGAAGCTTTCTTT
CDR3 protein: CASSYLVDTEAFF

D gene: -
clone size: once
V gene: TRBV19
J gene: TRBJ1-2
CDR3 DNA: TGTGCCAGTAGTAGACATGATTCTAACTATGGCTACACCTTC
CDR3 protein: CASSRHDSNYGYTF

D gene: -
clone size: -
V gene: TRBV6-5
J gene: TRBJ1-2
CDR3 DNA: TGTGCCAGCAGTTCCGGTAGACGGGTCCTCTATGGCTACACCTTC
CDR3 protein: CASSSGRRVLYGYTF

D gene: -
clone size: few
V gene: TRBV24-1
J gene: TRBJ1-5
CDR3 DNA: TGTGCCACCAGTGACTCAAAGGGACCCAGCAATCAGCCCCAGCATTTT
CDR3 protein: CATSDSKGPSNQPQHF

D gene: -
clone size: -
V gene: TRBV30
J gene: TRBJ1-1
CDR3 DNA: TGTGCCGTACAGGGCCTGAACACTGAAGCTTTCTTT
CDR3 protein: CAVQGLNTEAFF

D gene: -
clone size: -
V gene: TRBV4-1
J gene: TRBJ1-6
CDR3 DNA: TGCGCCAGCAGCCAAGGCGGATCCGGGACGGATAATTCACCCCTCCACTTT
CDR3 protein: CASSQGGSGTDNSPLHF

D gene: -
clone size: -
V gene: TRBV19
J gene: TRBJ1-2
CDR3 DNA: TGTGCCAGTAGTATCCCCGGGAACTATGGCTACACCTTC
CDR3 protein: CASSIPGNYGYTF

D gene: -
clone size: -
V gene: TRBV2
J gene: TRBJ1-4
CDR3 DNA: TGTGCCAGCAGTCCCCTAGACAGAGCAACTAATGAAAAACTGTTTTTT
CDR3 protein: CASSPLDRATNEKLFF

D gene: TRBD1
clone size: -
V gene: TRBV29-1
J gene: TRBJ2-7
CDR3 DNA: TGCAGCGTACCGGGACAGGGAATGTACGAGCAGTACTTC
CDR3 protein: CSVPGQGMYEQYF

D gene: -
clone size: -
V gene: TRBV29-1
J gene: TRBJ2-3
CDR3 DNA: TGCAGCGTTGGGGAAGGGGGTCGCACAGATACGCAGTATTTT
CDR3 protein: CSVGEGGRTDTQYF